Presented here are 2 T cell receptor beta chains from one specimen sequenced in a study of blood T cell repertoires in COVID-19. The protocol was immunoSEQ multiplex PCR, while the TCRdb copy is restricted to in-frame clones and leaves out a portion. The top ten clones hold roughly 7.8% of a sample with about 330,000 clones, roughly 85% of them seen once. What was sequenced was peripheral blood. The source is a human donor in a cohort sampled during active COVID-19.

The chain has TRBV7-8 and TRBJ2-1; 11 nucleotides align to TRBD2. The CDR3 runs 15 residues. The trim removed 1 base at V and 10 bases at J, leaving 6 bases unmatched. Germline V gene sequence: CDR1 SGHVS, CDR2 FQNEAQ. In DNA form, the CDR3 reads TGTGCCAGCAGCTTAGTAGCGGGGGGGAGTGGAGAGCAGTTCTTC. The encoded protein is CASSLVAGGSGEQFF.

In this sample, this clone turned up once. The chain is built from TRBV7-8 and TRBJ1-4; D call uncertain. The CDR3 is 21 residues long. Germline loops: CDR1 SGHVS, CDR2 FQNEAQ. V was shortened by 5 bases and J by 0 bases, with 28 bases between the two germline ends. The CDR3 protein is CASSLVPGKPRGFATNEKLFF. The CDR3 nucleotides read TGTGCCAGCAGCCTAGTCCCGGGAAAGCCCCGGGGATTTGCAACTAATGAAAAACTGTTTTTT.